A single sample is the source of the 2 T cell receptor beta chains below, sequenced in a study of blood T cell repertoires in COVID-19. The data were produced by immunoSEQ multiplex PCR, yet TCRdb's version contains in-frame clones alone and is incomplete. The table shows approximately 210,000 clones, with less than 90% occurring only once. The sequencing input was peripheral blood. Receptors were obtained from a man between 65 and 85 years old with acute or convalescent COVID-19.

This chain uses TRBV19 with TRBJ2-7, with TRBD2 identical over 7 bases. In germline, CDR1 is LNHDA, CDR2 SQIVND (reference sequence). The CDR3 totals 13 residues. V shed 6 bases, J shed 6 bases, and the junction held 8 bases outside the gene matches. This chain's CDR3 is CASRALGEGEQYF. CDR3 in DNA: TGTGCCAGTAGGGCCTTAGGGGAGGGCGAGCAGTACTTC.

This clone was picked up one time. CDR3: CSVGSGPQGYGYTF. The CDR3, as DNA: TGCAGCGTTGGCAGTGGACCGCAGGGCTATGGCTACACCTTC. This chain joins TRBV29-1 and TRBJ1-2; D is possibly TRBD1 (5 bases). V dropped 4 bases and J dropped 4 bases, with 16 bases sitting between them. CDR3 length: 14 amino acids. Germline values: CDR1 SQVTM, CDR2 ANQGSEA.